This T cell receptor beta chain is drawn from a study of blood T cell repertoires in COVID-19 (dated by TCRdb to the early 2020s). In terms of the full investigation: Samples from collaborators originated in the United States, Italy and Spain and spanned both the acute and convalescent phases of COVID-19. The prospective study material was composed of cDNA or gDNA derived from T cells, B-cell-depleted T cells, or PBMCs. Deeply sampled blood TCRbeta repertoires from subjects exposed to, actively infected with, or recovered from COVID-19 were included in the dataset. The repertoires were released in a freely available public database meant as a resource for research on the immune response to SARS-CoV-2. Samples came from the ongoing ImmuneRACE study (first 160 participants) plus 1,254 subjects from 6 global collaborators. A de-identified subject ID, COVID-19 status, age in years and sex were almost always included in the sample metadata. Where available, HLA class I and class II types were obtained from metadata supplied by the sample provider rather than from assay-based typing. Broader findings and caveats from the paper: The amount of clinical and demographic metadata varied by source and participant and was provided uncurated.

CDR1 KGHDR and CDR2 SFDVKD are derived from the germline V gene. The CDR3 covers 15 residues, taking in both the cysteine and the phenylalanine. The retained sequence is limited to the CDR3, 45 bases, with the frame set at the first base. Trimming removed 3 bases from V and 11 bases from J; the gene matches leave 9 bases unexplained. TCRbeta CDR3 regions were amplified from genomic DNA by means of the immunoSEQ Assay, a bias-controlled multiplex PCR. In the authors' own workflow: Within the assay, amplification of reference gene primers was used to estimate how many nucleated cells each sample contained. Sequence reads were collapsed and filtered to measure the absolute abundance of every unique TCRbeta CDR3 rearrangement. For each sample, productive Simpson clonality was calculated as the square root of Simpson's diversity index over productive rearrangements. TCRdb's version of the immuneACCESS table is confined to in-frame rearrangements and falls short of the full clone set. An unresolved V gene accounts for under half of the shortfall where checked; the remainder is of unknown origin. Clonal size and the V and J genes are those of that table, whereas D and trimming came from the DNA. In this sample the table shows 200,000 to 300,000 clones, around 88% of which occur a single time. Roughly 2.3% of the sample is in the top ten clones.

To note about this clone: The antigen it recognizes is unknown. Base qualities are not provided; no much larger clone lies one nucleotide away.

In the prospective study, participants were roughly 18 to 95 years old, resided in 20 to 30 geographic areas of the United States, and were enrolled through a virtual design. To assign participants to cohorts, the prospective study relied on clinical history that participants themselves reported in a screening survey and a study questionnaire. Mobile phlebotomists in the prospective study collected whole blood, serum and a nasopharyngeal or oropharyngeal swab from every participant. Participants in the prospective study had the option to provide additional blood draws and questionnaires over a roughly two-month period. Blood samples from the prospective study were shipped frozen or at room temperature prior to DNA extraction.

The TCR sequence derives from a woman aged 40 to 55 with acute COVID-19. The sequence links TRBV24-1 to TRBJ1-5; 10 of the junction bases match TRBD1. What was sequenced was PBMCs or T cells enriched from blood (not recorded which). The nucleotide sequence reads as follows: TGTGCCACCAGTGATCGGACAGGGGGTTCTTCGACCCAGCATTTT. Translated, it gives CATSDRTGGSSTQHF.